This passage covers 15 T cell receptor beta chains from one sample sequenced in a study of cytomegalovirus exposure and HLA in healthy donors. Measured with immunoSEQ multiplex PCR; TCRdb has only the in-frame clones, and not every one. The sample contains 200,000 to 300,000 clones, roughly 87% of which appear only once. Sequenced input: PBMCs. The receptors here all came from a woman in her 30s in good health and CMV-seronegative.

The chain joins TRBV5-6 to TRBJ2-1, with D tentatively TRBD2 (6 bases). CDR3 length equals 16 residues. V gave up 0 bases and J gave up 2 bases, with 12 bases separating them. Germline V gene sequence: CDR1 SGHDT, CDR2 YYEEEE. CDR3: CASSLAYGLTYNEQFF. Written as DNA, the CDR3 is TGTGCCAGCAGCTTGGCCTACGGACTAACCTACAATGAGCAGTTCTTC.

The gene calls are TRBV7-9 and TRBJ1-2; 9 nucleotides match TRBD1. From germline, CDR1 is SEHNR and CDR2 FQNEAQ (reference sequence). The ends lost 2 bases at V and 7 bases at J; junction bases unmatched: 8. This CDR3 is 15 amino acids long. Here the CDR3 reads CASSLKGQGLSGYTF. CDR3 DNA: TGTGCCAGCAGCTTAAAGGGACAGGGATTAAGTGGCTACACCTTC.

This clone was counted once. V and J are TRBV29-1 and TRBJ2-2; TRBD2 aligns across 9 bases. V shed 1 base and J 4 bases; nucleotides not matched to a gene: 4. The CDR3 has 15 residues. Germline V gene lookup returns CDR1 SQVTM and CDR2 ANQGSEA. The DNA of the CDR3 is TGCAGCGTTGAAGGGGGCGGGAGGGCCACCGGGGAGCTGTTTTTT. Protein: CSVEGGGRATGELFF.

The chain has TRBV27 and TRBJ2-7; D is possibly TRBD1 or TRBD2 (5 bases each). The V and J ends lost 3 bases and 0 bases respectively, with 15 bases between them. This CDR3 has 16 residues. The germline V gene encodes CDR1 MNHEY and CDR2 SMNVEV (reference sequence). The CDR3 DNA reads as TGTGCCAGCAGTTTTGCCGGGGCCCCCCGCTCCTACGAGCAGTACTTC. Residues: CASSFAGAPRSYEQYF.

The chain employs TRBV2 and TRBJ2-1; 7 bases are shared with TRBD1. The V segment lost 9 bases and the J segment 0 bases; nucleotides outside the gene matches: 5. The CDR3 is made up of 14 amino acids. Germline V gene sequence: CDR1 SNHLY, CDR2 FYNNEI. CDR3 DNA sequence: TGTGCCAGTCAAGACAGGGCCTCCTACAATGAGCAGTTCTTC. Translated: CASQDRASYNEQFF.

The chain employs TRBV4-3 and TRBJ2-7; D possibly corresponds to TRBD1 (6 bases). There are 14 residues in the CDR3. In germline, CDR1 is LGHNA, CDR2 YSLEER. V lost 4 bases to trimming and J lost 0 bases, with 10 bases between them. The CDR3 nucleotides read TGCGCCAGCAGCCTCGACAGGTCCTCCTACGAGCAGTACTTC. The encoded protein is CASSLDRSSYEQYF.

The V gene is TRBV6-5, the J gene TRBJ2-4; 8 nucleotides agree with TRBD1. Germline lookup yields CDR1 MNHEY and CDR2 SVGAGI. The CDR3 length is 13 residues. The V segment lost 6 bases and the J segment 5 bases; nucleotides outside the gene matches: 3. CDR3 sequence: CASRQGVQNIQYF. The CDR3 DNA reads TGTGCCAGCAGACAGGGGGTCCAAAACATTCAGTACTTC.

This clone was recorded once. V and J are TRBV12-5 and TRBJ2-1; D is perhaps TRBD2 (5 bases). Germline CDR1 is LGHNT and CDR2 is FRNRAP. Trimming stripped 0 bases from V and 9 bases from J, with 9 bases between. The CDR3 has 13 amino acids. CDR3 sequence: CASGLVREGEQFF. The CDR3 DNA reads TGTGCTAGTGGTTTGGTACGTGAGGGTGAGCAGTTCTTC.

The V call is TRBV28, the J call TRBJ2-5; 7 positions match TRBD1. CDR1 and CDR2 from the germline V gene are MDHEN and SYDVKM. This CDR3 contains 13 residues. V trimming: 9 bases; J trimming: 5 bases; junction bases outside the gene matches: 9. CDR3 bases: TGTGCCAGTATGAACAGGGGCGGTGAGACCCAGTACTTC. This codes for CASMNRGGETQYF. Looking up the rest from reference TRBV28 and TRBJ2-5 gives the full variable domain: DVKVTQSSRYLVKRTGEKVFLECVQDMDHENMFWYRQDPGLGLRLIYFSYDVKMKEKGDIPEGYSVSREKKERFSLILESASTNQTSMYLCASMNRGGETQYFGPGTRLLVL.

This chain links TRBV6-1 with TRBJ1-4; tentatively, D is TRBD1 (6 bases). V lost 3 bases and J lost 7, with 12 bases in between. Germline CDR1 MNHNS, CDR2 SASEGT. CDR3 length equals 14 residues. CDR3 bases: TGTGCCAGCAGTGACCCCGGGACAAGTGAAAAACTGTTTTTT. Translated: CASSDPGTSEKLFF.

The rearrangement joins TRBV13 to TRBJ2-7, with a possible D match to TRBD1 (6 bases). Trimming pared 7 bases from V and 1 base from J, leaving 17 bases between. Germline loops: CDR1 PRHDT, CDR2 FYEKMQ (reference sequence). The CDR3 runs to 15 residues. CDR3 sequence reads: CASTKAGRGSYEQYF. The CDR3 nucleotides are TGTGCCAGCACCAAGGCGGGCAGGGGATCCTACGAGCAGTACTTC.

Comments on this clone: The junction departs from germline at one end; a sequencing error may be responsible. This rearrangement joins TRBV7-3 to TRBJ2-3; D is unclear. The CDR3 length is 13 residues. Germline CDR1 reads SGHTA; CDR2 reads FQGTGA. CDR3 DNA sequence: TGTGCCAGCAGCGTAACTATCACAGATACGCAGTATTTT. It translates to CASSVTITDTQYF.

V usage is TRBV7-2 and J usage is TRBJ2-5; TRBD1 matches 7 bases. This CDR3 spans 13 amino acids. Trimming removed 6 bases from V and 4 bases from J; junction bases left unmatched: 5. The germline V gene encodes CDR1 SGHTA and CDR2 FQGNSA. The CDR3 coding sequence is TGTGCCAGCAGACGACAGGGCGGAGAGACCCAGTACTTC. This codes for CASRRQGGETQYF.

The chain employs TRBV11-3 and TRBJ2-7, with TRBD2 as a possible D gene (6 bases). CDR1 and CDR2 from the germline V gene are SGHNT and YENEEA. V lost 5 bases and J 6 bases, leaving 14 bases between the germline ends. This CDR3 is built from 13 residues. CDR3 sequence: CASSVGAGSEQYF. The CDR3 nucleotides are TGTGCCAGCAGCGTAGGGGCCGGGAGCGAGCAGTACTTC.

V and J are TRBV29-1 and TRBJ2-1; D unresolved. The CDR3 is 13 amino acids. Germline CDR1 is SQVTM and CDR2 is ANQGSEA. Deletions cut 8 bases from V and 5 bases from J, with 16 bases between. This CDR3 reads CSHPVPPDNEQFF. The DNA of the CDR3 is TGCAGCCACCCAGTCCCACCCGACAATGAGCAGTTCTTC.